Listed below are T cell receptor beta chains from one sample, sequenced in a study of T cells in Graves' hyperthyroidism and ophthalmopathy. TCRdb analysed the multiplex PCR reads with MiXCR anew, one entry per CDR3 protein. The table lists 700,000 or so distinct CDR3 sequences, about a sixth of them singletons. The material sequenced was blood. These receptors all stem from a man aged 18 to 29 with Graves' hyperthyroidism. Both conserved end residues are part of each CDR3. D genes are given only for firm matches. The size entry is marked missing in some rows and otherwise reads once, few, many or a size class.

clone_size: -
v_call: TRBV25-1
d_call: TRBD1
j_call: TRBJ1-1
cdr3_aa: CASSATGGSTEAFF
cdr3_nt: TGTGCCAGCAGTGCGACAGGGGGATCAACTGAAGCTTTCTTT

clone_size: -
v_call: TRBV14
d_call: TRBD2
j_call: TRBJ2-3
cdr3_aa: CASSQFGLAIFDTQYF
cdr3_nt: TGTGCCAGCAGCCAGTTCGGACTAGCCATTTTTGATACGCAGTATTTT

clone_size: -
v_call: TRBV30
d_call: TRBD2
j_call: TRBJ2-1
cdr3_aa: CASLDAGEGRYNEQFF
cdr3_nt: TGTGCCTCCCTGGACGCGGGGGAGGGCAGGTACAATGAGCAGTTCTTC

clone_size: -
v_call: TRBV25-1
d_call: -
j_call: TRBJ1-2
cdr3_aa: CASTPGAGLGYTF
cdr3_nt: TGTGCCAGCACCCCGGGGGCAGGGCTAGGCTACACCTTC

clone_size: few
v_call: TRBV20-1
d_call: -
j_call: TRBJ1-2
cdr3_aa: CSATSPQRIYGYTF
cdr3_nt: TGCAGTGCCACCAGCCCACAGCGGATCTATGGCTACACCTTC

clone_size: -
v_call: TRBV5-6
d_call: -
j_call: TRBJ2-1
cdr3_aa: CASSLRGNHEQFF
cdr3_nt: TGTGCCAGCAGCTTAAGGGGGAATCATGAGCAGTTCTTC

clone_size: -
v_call: TRBV14
d_call: -
j_call: TRBJ2-1
cdr3_aa: CASSQELELNEQFF
cdr3_nt: TGTGCCAGCAGCCAAGAGCTAGAGCTCAATGAGCAGTTCTTC

clone_size: once
v_call: TRBV4-3
d_call: TRBD2
j_call: TRBJ2-3
cdr3_aa: CASSQDAITGGPPDTQYF
cdr3_nt: TGCGCCAGCAGCCAAGATGCGATAACGGGAGGGCCTCCAGATACGCAGTATTTT

clone_size: -
v_call: TRBV14
d_call: -
j_call: TRBJ2-2
cdr3_aa: CASSQVGQNTGELFF
cdr3_nt: TGTGCCAGCAGCCAAGTCGGTCAGAACACCGGGGAGCTGTTTTTT

clone_size: once
v_call: TRBV5-1
d_call: -
j_call: TRBJ2-5
cdr3_aa: CASSLARGAVETQYF
cdr3_nt: TGCGCCAGCAGCTTGGCTCGGGGGGCTGTAGAGACCCAGTACTTC

clone_size: -
v_call: TRBV27
d_call: -
j_call: TRBJ2-7
cdr3_aa: CTSSFSGHTYEQYF
cdr3_nt: TGTACCAGCAGTTTTTCGGGACATACCTACGAGCAGTACTTC

clone_size: many
v_call: TRBV18
d_call: TRBD2
j_call: TRBJ2-3
cdr3_aa: CASSGLATDTQYF
cdr3_nt: TGTGCCAGCTCCGGACTAGCAACAGATACGCAGTATTTT

clone_size: -
v_call: TRBV18
d_call: -
j_call: TRBJ2-3
cdr3_aa: CASSPSGGGADTQYF
cdr3_nt: TGTGCCAGCTCACCCAGCGGAGGTGGTGCAGATACGCAGTATTTT

clone_size: -
v_call: TRBV7-2
d_call: TRBD2
j_call: TRBJ2-7
cdr3_aa: CASSSYLAGDYEQYF
cdr3_nt: TGTGCCAGCAGCTCCTATTTAGCGGGAGACTACGAGCAGTACTTC

clone_size: few
v_call: TRBV13
d_call: TRBD2
j_call: TRBJ2-4
cdr3_aa: CASSLGASGRGNIQYF
cdr3_nt: TGTGCCAGCAGCTTAGGGGCTAGCGGGAGGGGAAACATTCAGTACTTC

clone_size: -
v_call: TRBV24-1
d_call: -
j_call: TRBJ2-7
cdr3_aa: CATSDTRQASEQYF
cdr3_nt: TGTGCCACCAGTGATACAAGGCAGGCGTCGGAGCAGTACTTC

clone_size: many
v_call: TRBV18
d_call: -
j_call: TRBJ2-5
cdr3_aa: CASSPPSLWGQETQYF
cdr3_nt: TGTGCCAGCTCACCACCCTCCCTTTGGGGTCAAGAGACCCAGTACTTC

clone_size: few
v_call: TRBV5-4
d_call: -
j_call: TRBJ1-1
cdr3_aa: CASSWDIGGLRNTEAFF
cdr3_nt: TGTGCCAGCAGCTGGGACATCGGGGGGCTTCGGAACACTGAAGCTTTCTTT

clone_size: many
v_call: TRBV3-1
d_call: TRBD1
j_call: TRBJ1-6
cdr3_aa: CASSQGDRDRPPLHF
cdr3_nt: TGTGCCAGCAGCCAAGGAGACAGGGATCGGCCACCCCTCCACTTT

clone_size: few
v_call: TRBV5-1
d_call: -
j_call: TRBJ1-1
cdr3_aa: CASSLQEGVSNTEAFF
cdr3_nt: TGCGCCAGCAGCTTGCAGGAGGGGGTTTCGAACACTGAAGCTTTCTTT

clone_size: many
v_call: TRBV7-9
d_call: -
j_call: TRBJ1-2
cdr3_aa: CASSSTPSYYGYTF
cdr3_nt: TGTGCCAGCAGCTCCACACCTTCCTACTATGGCTACACCTTC

clone_size: -
v_call: TRBV6-1
d_call: -
j_call: TRBJ2-7
cdr3_aa: CASSPQSGGTSYEQYF
cdr3_nt: TGTGCCAGCAGCCCCCAATCGGGCGGTACCTCCTACGAGCAGTACTTC

clone_size: many
v_call: TRBV27
d_call: -
j_call: TRBJ2-3
cdr3_aa: CASSLWEAGDVDTQYF
cdr3_nt: TGTGCCAGCAGTTTATGGGAGGCAGGGGACGTAGATACGCAGTATTTT

clone_size: -
v_call: TRBV9
d_call: -
j_call: TRBJ2-1
cdr3_aa: CASSVVDSEQFF
cdr3_nt: TGTGCCAGCAGCGTAGTCGATAGCGAGCAGTTCTTC

clone_size: few
v_call: TRBV19
d_call: TRBD1
j_call: TRBJ2-5
cdr3_aa: CASKDRGGGETQYF
cdr3_nt: TGTGCCAGTAAGGACAGGGGTGGAGGAGAGACCCAGTACTTC

clone_size: -
v_call: TRBV4-2
d_call: TRBD1
j_call: TRBJ1-2
cdr3_aa: CASAPTGTDFFGYTF
cdr3_nt: TGTGCCAGCGCTCCCACCGGGACAGATTTTTTTGGCTACACCTTC

clone_size: -
v_call: TRBV29-1
d_call: -
j_call: TRBJ1-4
cdr3_aa: CSVGRENNEKLFF
cdr3_nt: TGCAGCGTTGGTAGGGAAAATAATGAAAAACTGTTTTTT

clone_size: many
v_call: TRBV20-1
d_call: -
j_call: TRBJ2-7
cdr3_aa: CSAPRQGTNEQYF
cdr3_nt: TGCAGTGCCCCTCGACAGGGGACTAACGAGCAGTACTTC

clone_size: many
v_call: TRBV6-1
d_call: -
j_call: TRBJ2-7
cdr3_aa: CASSPGSFYEQYF
cdr3_nt: TGTGCCAGCAGCCCTGGTTCGTTCTACGAGCAGTACTTC

clone_size: few
v_call: TRBV30
d_call: TRBD2
j_call: TRBJ2-2
cdr3_aa: CAWTGGTSGLTGELFF
cdr3_nt: TGTGCCTGGACTGGGGGGACTAGCGGATTAACCGGGGAGCTGTTTTTT

clone_size: many
v_call: TRBV12-5
d_call: TRBD1
j_call: TRBJ2-7
cdr3_aa: CASGLVRPGTGVYEQYF
cdr3_nt: TGTGCTAGTGGTTTGGTAAGACCCGGGACAGGGGTCTACGAGCAGTACTTC

clone_size: many
v_call: TRBV3-1
d_call: TRBD1
j_call: TRBJ1-3
cdr3_aa: CASSRQGMAIYF
cdr3_nt: TGTGCCAGCAGTCGACAGGGGATGGCGATATATTTT

clone_size: -
v_call: TRBV20-1
d_call: TRBD2
j_call: TRBJ2-5
cdr3_aa: CSARPSGRIGETQYF
cdr3_nt: TGCAGTGCCAGACCTAGCGGGAGAATAGGAGAGACCCAGTACTTC

clone_size: -
v_call: TRBV29-1
d_call: TRBD1
j_call: TRBJ1-2
cdr3_aa: CSVAGTGKNYGYTF
cdr3_nt: TGCAGCGTGGCCGGGACAGGGAAAAACTATGGCTACACCTTC

clone_size: -
v_call: TRBV7-3
d_call: TRBD2
j_call: TRBJ2-1
cdr3_aa: CASSLIGTSGGEQFF
cdr3_nt: TGTGCCAGCAGCTTGATCGGGACTAGCGGTGGGGAGCAGTTCTTC

clone_size: many
v_call: TRBV10-3
d_call: TRBD2
j_call: TRBJ2-1
cdr3_aa: CAISRRLAGGQDNEQFF
cdr3_nt: TGTGCCATCAGCAGAAGACTAGCGGGAGGTCAGGACAATGAGCAGTTCTTC

clone_size: many
v_call: TRBV12-5
d_call: TRBD1
j_call: TRBJ1-2
cdr3_aa: CASGLSDRVNNYGYTF
cdr3_nt: TGTGCTAGTGGTTTGTCGGACAGGGTGAATAACTATGGCTACACCTTC

clone_size: many
v_call: TRBV27
d_call: -
j_call: TRBJ2-3
cdr3_aa: CASSPRADWLAFSDTQYF
cdr3_nt: TGTGCCAGCAGTCCCAGGGCAGACTGGCTGGCTTTCTCAGATACGCAGTATTTT

clone_size: many
v_call: TRBV11-2
d_call: -
j_call: TRBJ2-1
cdr3_aa: CASSLPGPKGYEQFF
cdr3_nt: TGTGCCAGCAGCTTGCCGGGACCGAAGGGGTATGAGCAGTTCTTC